This entry features one T cell receptor beta chain sequence. Its target is not known. CDR1 SGDLS and CDR2 YYNGEE come from the germline V gene. V was cut by 0 bases and J by 4 bases, with 10 bases left in between. This CDR3 comprises 15 residues. This record comes from a study of CD8+CD57+ T cells in acquired aplastic anemia. Study as a whole: Sorted CD4+ plus CD8+ cells gave DNA averaging approximately 3.2 ug.

Patients who underwent sequencing had shown CD8+CD57+ cell expansion by flow cytometry. In all patients, the disease was severe acquired aplastic anemia. Blood came from patients not yet given any therapy. Genomic DNA, the template, was used for profiling of the TCR beta VDJ and CDR3. TCRdb ran MiXCR on the reads and lists one entry per CDR3 protein. Of about 180,000 distinct CDR3 sequences in the sample, roughly three fifths were seen once. Study-wide results and caveats: It was found that roughly 31 CD8+ CDR3 sequences were shared between patients and controls.

V and J are TRBV9 and TRBJ2-2, with no clear D. Material for sequencing was sorted CD4+, CD8+, or CD8+CD57+ T cells (not recorded which) from PBMCs. The clonotype was recovered from a human donor with aplastic anemia. CDR3 DNA sequence: TGTGCCAGCAGCGTAGGCCAGGAGATCACCGGGGAGCTGTTTTTT. Protein sequence: CASSVGQEITGELFF.